These 3 T cell receptor beta chains were sequenced from one sample in a study of T-cell reconstitution after alpha-beta-depleted transplantation in children. Unique molecular identifiers were incorporated when the TCRbeta library was constructed. TCRdb used MiXCR to reprocess the PCR reads, holding one entry per CDR3 protein. Among over 150,000 distinct CDR3 sequences listed, roughly 6.6% were seen once. Material: PBMCs, obtained before TCRalphabeta/CD19-depleted stem cell transplant. Receptor source: a boy between 2 and 10 years old with acute lymphoblastic leukemia, due to receive a stem cell transplant.

The V gene is TRBV10-3, the J gene TRBJ2-1; 9 positions agree with TRBD2. CDR1 is ENHRY and CDR2 is SYGVKD in the germline V gene. The CDR3 has 17 residues. The V gene end was trimmed by 0 bases and the J gene end by 6 bases; junction bases not matched to a gene: 9. CDR3 DNA: TGTGCCATCAGTGAGTCGCCCCCAGCGGGAGGACCCAATGAGCAGTTCTTC. It yields the protein CAISESPPAGGPNEQFF.

This clonotype showed up many times. This chain connects TRBV29-1 to TRBJ2-3, with unresolved D. The CDR3 spans 14 residues. V lost 8 bases, J lost 6 bases, and 21 bases lay in between. Germline CDR1 and CDR2: SQVTM and ANQGSEA. CDR3 nucleotide sequence: TGCAGCATACAACAGCAACCCGGCAGGGATACGCAGTATTTT. It encodes CSIQQQPGRDTQYF.

This chain connects TRBV10-2 to TRBJ2-5; no reliable D call. Germline lookup yields CDR1 WSHSY and CDR2 SAAADI. V shed 8 bases and J shed 1 base, with 11 bases lying between them. The CDR3 has 13 residues. CDR3 bases: TGCGCCAGCGGGTGGAAATCCCAAGAGACCCAGTACTTC. It encodes CASGWKSQETQYF.